Listed below are T cell receptor beta chains from one sample, sequenced in a study of blood T cell repertoires in COVID-19. Produced via immunoSEQ multiplex PCR; TCRdb's table is partial and in-frame only. This sample has approximately 250,000 clones, with approximately 90% found just once. The sample was PBMCs or T cells enriched from blood (not recorded which). Receptor source: a woman in her forties with acute COVID-19. CDR3s include the opening cysteine and the closing phenylalanine or tryptophan. Each record gives: clone size, J gene, V gene, D gene, CDR3 protein, CDR3 DNA. The D gene is left open where the match is weak. Expanded clones are given a class, and other clones once, few, many or no size at all.

. | TRBJ1-3 | TRBV6-5 | . | CASISTGNTIYF | TGTGCCAGCATCTCTACTGGAAACACCATATATTTT
. | TRBJ2-5 | TRBV11-2 | TRBD1 | CASSLDRGQGLYQETQYF | TGTGCCAGCAGCTTAGATCGGGGACAGGGACTTTACCAAGAGACCCAGTACTTC
. | TRBJ2-2 | TRBV10-3 | TRBD2 | CAISPSGGEVGELFF | TGTGCCATCAGCCCTAGCGGGGGTGAGGTCGGGGAGCTGTTTTTT
once | TRBJ1-3 | TRBV19 | . | CASSIADSSGNTIYF | TGTGCCAGTAGTATTGCGGATTCATCCGGAAACACCATATATTTT
once | TRBJ1-2 | TRBV5-3 | . | CARSLYRRIYGYTF | TGTGCCAGAAGCTTGTATCGCAGGATTTATGGCTACACCTTC
. | TRBJ2-5 | TRBV5-8 | . | CASSLNRETQYF | TGTGCCAGCAGCTTGAACCGGGAGACCCAGTACTTC
. | TRBJ2-7 | TRBV5-4 | TRBD2 | CASSPAGTSGGRSLTYEQYF | TGTGCCAGCAGCCCCGCCGGGACTAGCGGGGGCCGCTCTTTGACCTACGAGCAGTACTTC
. | TRBJ2-4 | TRBV6-6 | . | CASSPQVILAKNIQYF | TGTGCCAGCAGTCCTCAGGTGATCCTAGCCAAAAACATTCAGTACTTC
. | TRBJ1-6 | TRBV21-1 | . | CASSKGGFGGCNNSPLHF | TGTGCCAGCAGCAAAGGGGGCTTTGGTGGTTGCAATAATTCACCCCTCCACTTT
few | TRBJ2-1 | TRBV19 | . | CASISGTYANEQFF | TGTGCCAGTATATCCGGGACTTATGCGAATGAGCAGTTCTTC
. | TRBJ2-1 | TRBV5-3 | . | CARPSTRRGSLYNEQFF | TGTGCCAGACCCTCCACCCGTCGGGGGTCACTATACAATGAGCAGTTCTTC
. | TRBJ2-3 | TRBV25-1 | . | CASSEEGTSNTDTQYF | TGTGCCAGCAGTGAAGAAGGAACTAGCAACACAGATACGCAGTATTTT
. | TRBJ1-5 | TRBV21-1 | . | CASSIYQPQHF | TGTGCCAGCAGCATCTATCAGCCCCAGCATTTT
. | TRBJ1-2 | TRBV7-2 | TRBD1 | CASSSGRGRGGYTF | TGTGCCAGCAGTTCCGGAAGGGGGCGGGGTGGCTACACCTTC
. | TRBJ2-1 | TRBV6-5 | TRBD1 | CASSLDRVRDEQFF | TGTGCCAGCAGTTTAGACAGGGTGCGCGATGAGCAGTTCTTC
. | TRBJ2-1 | TRBV4-3 | . | CASSQGQGGYNEQFF | TGCGCCAGCAGCCAAGGTCAAGGGGGCTACAATGAGCAGTTCTTC
. | TRBJ2-5 | TRBV5-4 | TRBD1 | CASSLTGTGKETQYF | TGTGCCAGCAGTTTGACCGGGACAGGGAAAGAGACCCAGTACTTC
few | TRBJ1-4 | TRBV7-2 | TRBD1 | CASSFDRGKNEKLFF | TGTGCCAGCAGCTTTGACAGGGGGAAGAATGAAAAACTGTTTTTT
. | TRBJ1-2 | TRBV6-6 | TRBD1 | CASRNRQGSYTF | TGTGCCAGCAGAAACCGACAGGGGAGCTACACCTTC
few | TRBJ2-2 | TRBV6-4 | TRBD2 | CASSAGLADTGELFF | TGTGCCAGCAGTGCGGGACTAGCTGACACCGGGGAGCTGTTTTTT
. | TRBJ2-3 | TRBV6-2/TRBV6-3 | TRBD2 | CASSYSSSGSGTQYF | TGTGCCAGCAGTTACTCGTCTAGCGGGAGTGGTACGCAGTATTTT
. | TRBJ1-1 | TRBV9 | . | CASSVISGDGEAFF | TGTGCCAGCAGCGTAATTTCAGGGGATGGTGAAGCTTTCTTT
. | TRBJ1-1 | TRBV6-5 | . | CASRPRQKNTEAFF | TGTGCCAGCAGACCCCGACAGAAGAACACTGAAGCTTTCTTT
. | TRBJ2-1 | TRBV2 | TRBD1 | CASSTGGWLGEQFF | TGTGCCAGCAGTACAGGGGGCTGGTTGGGTGAGCAGTTCTTC
. | TRBJ2-2 | TRBV5-1 | TRBD1 | CASSLTGTGTGELFF | TGCGCCAGCAGCTTAACCGGGACAGGGACCGGGGAGCTGTTTTTT
. | TRBJ2-3 | TRBV5-1 | TRBD1 | CASSGDRGRPDTQYF | TGCGCCAGCAGCGGGGACAGGGGCCGCCCAGATACGCAGTATTTT
. | TRBJ2-1 | TRBV12-5 | . | CASGQHSGTYNEQFF | TGTGCTAGTGGACAGCATAGCGGCACCTACAATGAGCAGTTCTTC
. | TRBJ2-1 | TRBV9 | TRBD2 | CASAPRLQRDLYNEQFF | TGTGCCAGCGCCCCTCGTCTTCAGCGGGACCTCTACAATGAGCAGTTCTTC
. | TRBJ1-1 | TRBV10-1 | . | CASSETPRGTEAFF | TGCGCCAGCAGTGAGACACCGCGGGGCACTGAAGCTTTCTTT
few | TRBJ1-1 | TRBV7-2 | TRBD1 | CAAQGQGRRTEAFF | TGTGCGGCACAGGGACAGGGACGTCGGACTGAAGCTTTCTTT
once | TRBJ1-1 | TRBV6-5 | TRBD1 | CASSYSLGQGLPEAFF | TGTGCCAGCAGTTACTCACTAGGACAGGGCCTGCCTGAAGCTTTCTTT
. | TRBJ2-1 | TRBV4-3 | . | CASSQDLAISYNEQFF | TGCGCCAGCAGCCAAGATCTAGCGATCTCCTACAATGAGCAGTTCTTC